This entry concerns a single T cell receptor beta chain. These data originate in a study of lymphopenia after photon versus proton radiotherapy. Looked up from germline, CDR1 is SGDLS and CDR2 is YYNGEE. The CDR3 spans 15 residues. The trim removed 0 bases at V and 3 bases at J, leaving 6 bases unmatched. The table came from immunoSEQ multiplex PCR; TCRdb's copy has only in-frame clones and leaves some out. The sample lists approximately 30,000 clones, 85% to 95% occurring once. This TCR derives from a woman between 45 and 60 years old with cholangiocarcinoma. The material was peripheral blood, obtained from a patient treated with photon-based radiotherapy. The chain uses TRBV9 and TRBJ2-7; 7 bases fit TRBD1. The CDR3 DNA sequence: TGTGCCAGCAGCGTAGAGGGGGACAGCTTCTACGAGCAGTACTTC. It codes for CASSVEGDSFYEQYF.